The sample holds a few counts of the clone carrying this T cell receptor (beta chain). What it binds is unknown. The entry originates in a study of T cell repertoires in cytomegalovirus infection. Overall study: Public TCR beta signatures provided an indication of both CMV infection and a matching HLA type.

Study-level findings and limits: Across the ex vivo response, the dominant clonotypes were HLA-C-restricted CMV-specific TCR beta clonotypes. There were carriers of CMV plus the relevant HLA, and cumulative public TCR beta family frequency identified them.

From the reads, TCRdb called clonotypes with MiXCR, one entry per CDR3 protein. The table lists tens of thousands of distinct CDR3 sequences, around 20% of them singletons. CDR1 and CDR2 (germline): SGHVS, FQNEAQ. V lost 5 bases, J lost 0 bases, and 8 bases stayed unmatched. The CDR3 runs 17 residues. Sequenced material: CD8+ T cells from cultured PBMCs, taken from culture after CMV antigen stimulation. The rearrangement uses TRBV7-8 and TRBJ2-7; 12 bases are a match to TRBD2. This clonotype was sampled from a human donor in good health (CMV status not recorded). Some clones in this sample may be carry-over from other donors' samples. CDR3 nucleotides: TGTGCCAGCAGCCCGGGACTAGCGGGTGGACCCTCCTACGAGCAGTACTTC. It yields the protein CASSPGLAGGPSYEQYF.